The 25 T cell receptor beta chains presented below share a single source sample, sequenced in a study of T-cell memory formation after mild COVID-19. TCRdb re-called the 5' RACE reads with MiXCR, one entry per CDR3 protein. Here the sample spans 580,000 or so distinct CDR3 sequences, about 18% being singletons. The sequencing sample was made of PBMCs or a T cell subset sorted from them (not recorded which). All receptors come from an adult woman who had mild COVID-19 (a few samples of this study predate the infection). Cell type and time point are not known.

The sample holds many counts of this clonotype. The chain uses TRBV5-1 and TRBJ1-5, with D maybe TRBD1 (5 bases). CDR3 length equals 14 residues. The germline V and J ends were trimmed by 1 base and 9 bases, with 14 bases remaining between them. Germline CDR1 reads SGHRS; CDR2 reads YFSETQ. This CDR3 reads CASSLMGEMAPQHF. CDR3 coding DNA: TGCGCCAGCAGCTTGATGGGGGAAATGGCGCCCCAGCATTTT.

The chain employs TRBV7-6 and TRBJ2-1, with 12 nucleotides matching TRBD2. CDR3 length: 14 residues. With 3 bases clipped from V and 10 bases from J, the junction kept 4 bases outside the gene matches. Germline V lookup: CDR1 SGHVS, CDR2 FNYEAQ. The CDR3 here is CASSFLAGGREQFF. The CDR3 region has the DNA TGTGCCAGCAGCTTCCTAGCGGGAGGGCGGGAGCAGTTCTTC.

V usage is TRBV7-3 and J usage is TRBJ2-7, with TRBD1 matching 10 bases. Trimming took 1 base from V and 3 from J; bases not matched to a gene: 6. Germline CDR1 is SGHTA and CDR2 is FQGTGA. This CDR3 has 16 amino acids. The CDR3 sequence is CASSLSAGDRGYEQYF. The CDR3 DNA sequence: TGTGCCAGCAGCTTAAGTGCTGGGGACAGGGGCTACGAGCAGTACTTC. Full variable domain (missing parts from reference TRBV7-3 and TRBJ2-7): GAGVSQTPSNKVTEKGKYVELRCDPISGHTALYWYRQSLGQGPEFLIYFQGTGAADDSGLPNDRFFAVRPEGSVSTLKIQRTERGDSAVYLCASSLSAGDRGYEQYFGPGTRLTVT.

This clonotype turned up a few times. The chain couples TRBV4-3 to TRBJ1-3, with D hard to call. CDR1 and CDR2 (germline): LGHNA, YSLEER. The CDR3 runs to 15 residues. V was shortened by 3 bases and J by 4 bases, with 13 bases between the two germline ends. Written as DNA, the CDR3 is TGCGCCAGCAGCCAGGAACTCTCGGCAGGAAACACCATATATTTT. This gives the protein CASSQELSAGNTIYF.

This clonotype was counted between two and nine times. The genes are TRBV5-6 and TRBJ2-7; 8 nucleotides line up with TRBD1. CDR1 and CDR2 from the germline V gene are SGHDT and YYEEEE. The CDR3 consists of 13 residues. Trimming at V came to 2 bases and at J to 5 bases, leaving 3 bases not matched to a gene. CDR3 nucleotides: TGTGCCAGCAGCTTCGGGACAGGAAACGAGCAGTACTTC. Its protein product is CASSFGTGNEQYF.

This clonotype was counted only a few times. The rearrangement joins TRBV29-1 to TRBJ1-3, with 9 bases lining up with TRBD1. CDR1 is SQVTM and CDR2 is ANQGSEA in the germline V gene. This CDR3 has 13 amino acids. The ends lost 4 bases at V and 2 bases at J; junction bases unmatched: 0. The CDR3 bases are TGCAGCGTTGGGACAGGGGCTGGAAACACCATATATTTT. Translating gives CSVGTGAGNTIYF.

This clonotype has a count of ten or more. The J gene is TRBJ2-2, the V gene TRBV5-1; D is unclear. Germline V gene lookup returns CDR1 SGHRS and CDR2 YFSETQ. The CDR3 runs 15 residues. V was shortened by 6 bases and J by 0 bases, with 12 bases between the two germline ends. The CDR3 DNA sequence: TGCGCCAGCACCCGCACCGTCCCGAACACCGGGGAGCTGTTTTTT. It translates to CASTRTVPNTGELFF.

This chain links TRBV5-6 with TRBJ1-2; TRBD1 might be the D (6 bases). This CDR3 contains 14 residues. In germline, CDR1 is SGHDT, CDR2 YYEEEE. The V end was cut by 1 base, the J end by 4 bases, with 11 bases between. The CDR3 loop reads CASSLKGRGYGYTF. The CDR3 DNA reads TGTGCCAGCAGCTTGAAGGGCAGGGGCTATGGCTACACCTTC.

Only a few counts were recorded for this clonotype. The CDR3 loop reads CASSTLAGASTDTQYF. CDR3 in DNA: TGTGCCAGCAGCACTCTAGCGGGGGCTAGCACAGATACGCAGTATTTT. The chain links TRBV7-6 to TRBJ2-3, with 10 positions matching TRBD2. CDR3 length: 16 amino acids. Per germline, CDR1 SGHVS and CDR2 FNYEAQ. J gave up 0 bases and V 5 bases, and 5 bases lay outside the gene matches. Variable domain in full (rest from reference TRBV7-6 and TRBJ2-3): GAGVSQSPRYKVTKRGQDVALRCDPISGHVSLYWYRQALGQGPEFLTYFNYEAQQDKSGLPNDRFSAERPEGSISTLTIQRTEQRDSAMYRCASSTLAGASTDTQYFGPGTRLTVL.

V and J are TRBV9 and TRBJ1-6; D unresolved. Germline V gene sequence: CDR1 SGDLS, CDR2 YYNGEE. The ends were cut back, 4 bases at V and 9 bases at J, with 17 bases in the middle. The CDR3 covers 15 residues. CDR3 DNA sequence: TGTGCCAGCAGCACTATGGCGGGTTCGGGTTCACCCCTCCACTTT. It translates to CASSTMAGSGSPLHF.

Only a few counts were recorded for this clonotype. The gene calls are TRBV12-3 or TRBV12-4 and TRBJ2-3; D is unclear. The CDR3 has 14 amino acids. V was trimmed by 4 bases and J by 0 bases, leaving 8 bases between them. The CDR3, as DNA: TGTGCCAGCAGTTCAGATCCTAGCACAGATACGCAGTATTTT. It yields the protein CASSSDPSTDTQYF.

This clonotype appeared a few times. This rearrangement joins TRBV5-1 to TRBJ2-2; D not resolved. V was cut by 0 bases and J by 5 bases, with 14 bases left in between. Germline lookup yields CDR1 SGHRS and CDR2 YFSETQ. The CDR3 has 16 amino acids. The CDR3 DNA reads TGCGCCAGCAGCTTGGAAGGGCCCGTTGGGACCGGGGAGCTGTTTTTT. Translating it yields CASSLEGPVGTGELFF.

The chain is built from TRBV7-3 and TRBJ1-1; D ambiguous. Germline CDR1 SGHTA, CDR2 FQGTGA. Trimming stripped 5 bases from V and 1 base from J, with 8 bases between. The CDR3 is 13 residues long. The CDR3 here is CASSIDPNTEAFF. Written as DNA, the CDR3 is TGTGCCAGCAGCATAGACCCGAACACTGAAGCTTTCTTT. The complete variable domain, with remaining parts taken from reference TRBV7-3 and TRBJ1-1, reads GAGVSQTPSNKVTEKGKYVELRCDPISGHTALYWYRQSLGQGPEFLIYFQGTGAADDSGLPNDRFFAVRPEGSVSTLKIQRTERGDSAVYLCASSIDPNTEAFFGQGTRLTVV.

The chain couples TRBV7-8 to TRBJ2-5, with 8 bases fitting TRBD1. V dropped 0 bases and J dropped 5; count of bases not matched to a gene: 11. Per the germline V gene, CDR1 is SGHVS and CDR2 is FQNEAQ. The CDR3 is 17 amino acids. The DNA for the CDR3 is TGTGCCAGCAGCTTAGCTTATAGGGCAGGGGGCGCGGAGACCCAGTACTTC. Its protein is CASSLAYRAGGAETQYF.

This clonotype has only a few counts. The V call is TRBV12-3 or TRBV12-4, the J call TRBJ2-3; 7 bases are a match to TRBD1. The CDR3 has 18 residues. The ends lost 6 bases at V and 1 base at J; junction bases unmatched: 16. For the CDR3, the DNA is TGTGCCAGCAGCCTAAGGGCAGCGCAGGGGGTCGGCACAGATACGCAGTATTTT. Protein: CASSLRAAQGVGTDTQYF.

The V call is TRBV4-1, the J call TRBJ2-5; D is uncertain. The CDR3 length is 13 residues. Trimming removed 4 bases from V and 5 bases from J, with 11 bases in between. The germline CDR1 and CDR2 sequences are MGHRA and YSYEKL. CDR3 region: CASSRLRSETQYF. The CDR3 nucleotides are TGCGCCAGCAGCCGACTTAGGTCGGAGACCCAGTACTTC.

This clonotype was counted a few times. The chain uses TRBV6-1 and TRBJ2-2; D may be TRBD2 (5 bases). This CDR3 comprises 15 residues. The V gene's germline CDR1 is MNHNS and CDR2 SASEGT. Trimming removed 2 bases from V and 8 bases from J, with 15 bases in between. CDR3 coding DNA: TGTGCCAGCAGTGAACGGCGGGTGGAGGTAGGGGAGCTGTTTTTT. It codes for CASSERRVEVGELFF.

The table lists this clonotype with a few counts. J is TRBJ2-7 and V is TRBV27; 7 bases map to TRBD1. CDR1 and CDR2 (germline): MNHEY, SMNVEV (reference sequence). The ends lost 6 bases at V and 2 bases at J; junction bases unmatched: 1. CDR3 size: 12 residues. The CDR3 DNA follows: TGTGCCAGCAGAGGACAGGCCTACGAGCAGTACTTC. Translated: CASRGQAYEQYF.

This clonotype has only a few counts. V is TRBV2 and J is TRBJ2-1; D not certain. This CDR3 is 11 amino acids long. Germline CDR1 reads SNHLY; CDR2 reads FYNNEI. Trimming cost V 8 bases and J 5 bases, with 7 bases left between them. In DNA, the CDR3 is TGTGCCAGCTGCAGAGACAATGAGCAGTTCTTC. This sequence encodes CASCRDNEQFF.

The rearrangement joins TRBV20-1 to TRBJ1-1; no firm D call. The V gene's germline CDR1 is DFQATT and CDR2 SNEGSKA (reference sequence). CDR3 size: 13 residues. Trimming pared 3 bases from V and 4 bases from J, leaving 12 bases between. In nucleotides, the CDR3 is TGCAGTGCTAGGATAGGCTGGCGCACTGAAGCTTTCTTT. Amino acid sequence: CSARIGWRTEAFF.

The genes are TRBV7-8 and TRBJ2-5; no clear D gene. V was pared by 3 bases and J by 3 bases, with 14 bases between. CDR1 and CDR2 from the germline V gene are SGHVS and FQNEAQ. The length of the CDR3 is 15 residues. CDR3 amino acids: CASSLGRVGKETQYF. Here the CDR3 DNA reads TGTGCCAGCAGCTTGGGCCGAGTTGGGAAAGAGACCCAGTACTTC. Full variable domain (outside the CDR3, taken from reference TRBV7-8 and TRBJ2-5): GAGVSQSPRYKVAKRGQDVALRCDPISGHVSLFWYQQALGQGPEFLTYFQNEAQLDKSGLPSDRFFAERPEGSVSTLKIQRTQQEDSAVYLCASSLGRVGKETQYFGPGTRLLVL.

This chain connects TRBV15 to TRBJ2-1, with 7 nucleotides matching TRBD2. V dropped 1 base and J dropped 9; count of bases not matched to a gene: 9. The CDR3 spans 15 residues. Germline V gene data show CDR1 as LNHNV and CDR2 as YYDKDF (reference sequence). CDR3 residues: CATSRGSGISTEQFF. The CDR3 DNA reads TGTGCCACCAGCAGAGGAAGCGGGATAAGCACTGAGCAGTTCTTC.

This clonotype appeared a few times. The chain joins TRBV6-2 or TRBV6-3 to TRBJ2-5; TRBD1 matches at 7 bases. J gave up 5 bases and V 6 bases, and 6 bases lay outside the gene matches. Per germline, CDR1 MNHEY and CDR2 SVGEGT. The CDR3 loop spans 13 amino acids. CDR3 nucleotides: TGTGCCAGCAGGGTAGGGGGCGGGGAGACCCAGTACTTC. Its translation is CASRVGGGETQYF.

This clonotype was seen repeatedly, ten times or more. The chain employs TRBV5-5 and TRBJ1-1, with D possibly matching TRBD1 (5 bases). The V and J ends lost 1 base and 5 bases respectively, with 15 bases between them. The CDR3 is 15 residues long. The germline gives CDR1 SGHKS, CDR2 YYEKEE (reference sequence). The CDR3 spells CASSLSLGGGTEAFF. The DNA of the CDR3 is TGTGCCAGCAGCTTGTCTCTCGGGGGAGGGACTGAAGCTTTCTTT.

At least ten counts were recorded for this clonotype. The rearrangement joins TRBV20-1 to TRBJ2-7; D call uncertain. CDR1 is DFQATT, CDR2 SNEGSKA, per germline (reference sequence). This CDR3 is built from 13 residues. The CDR3 DNA reads TGCAGCCCCTCGGGTGGCAACTCCTACGAGCAGTACTTC. Amino acid sequence: CSPSGGNSYEQYF.